These 8 T cell receptor beta chains originate from one sample sequenced in a study of T-cell reconstitution after alpha-beta-depleted transplantation in children. Preparation of the TCRbeta library used unique molecular identifiers. TCRdb processed the PCR reads anew with MiXCR; each CDR3 protein has one entry. The table includes about 58,000 distinct CDR3 sequences, 44% detected once. The sequences come from PBMCs, mostly from graft donor cells, collected 360 days after TCRalphabeta/CD19-depleted stem cell transplant. These receptors all come from a male patient aged 5 to 17 who had a stem cell transplant for acute lymphoblastic leukemia, so the T cells may come from the graft donor.

The V gene is TRBV15, the J gene TRBJ2-3; D remains ambiguous. The CDR3 runs 13 residues. Trimming removed 6 bases from V and 3 bases from J, with 10 bases in between. Germline values: CDR1 LNHNV, CDR2 YYDKDF (reference sequence). CDR3 coding DNA: TGTGCCACCAGTGACATGGGGACAGATACGCAGTATTTT. This gives the protein CATSDMGTDTQYF.

V usage is TRBV7-2 and J usage is TRBJ2-7, with D unresolved. Trimming shortened V by 6 bases and J by 1 base, and 10 bases separated the two germline ends. CDR1 is SGHTA and CDR2 is FQGNSA in the germline V gene. The CDR3 loop spans 13 amino acids. CDR3 in amino acids: CASRKPGSYEQYF. CDR3 DNA: TGTGCCAGCAGAAAACCTGGTTCCTACGAGCAGTACTTC.

This chain links TRBV28 with TRBJ2-3, with TRBD2 identical over 11 bases. This CDR3 comprises 18 residues. CDR1 is MDHEN and CDR2 is SYDVKM in the germline V gene. With V trimmed by 7 bases and J by 1 base, 13 bases remained unmatched. The CDR3 reads CASTQLFLAGGRTDTQYF. In nucleotides, the CDR3 is TGTGCCAGCACCCAACTATTTCTAGCGGGAGGCCGCACAGATACGCAGTATTTT.

V is TRBV4-2 and J is TRBJ2-7; D is uncertain. V was shortened by 0 bases and J by 7 bases, with 13 bases between the two germline ends. This CDR3 is 14 amino acids long. Germline loops: CDR1 LGHNA, CDR2 YNFKEQ. CDR3: CASSQEWGLGEQYF. The CDR3 DNA reads TGTGCCAGCAGCCAAGAGTGGGGTCTTGGAGAGCAGTACTTC.

This chain uses TRBV5-1 with TRBJ2-3, with D hard to call. V was trimmed by 3 bases and J by 0 bases, leaving 14 bases between them. CDR3 length: 16 amino acids. Germline V CDR1 and CDR2: SGHRS, YFSETQ. The CDR3 spells CASSYLQSVSTDTQYF. The CDR3 region has the DNA TGCGCCAGCAGCTACCTCCAGAGTGTAAGCACAGATACGCAGTATTTT.

V usage is TRBV20-1 and J usage is TRBJ2-1; unclear D gene. V was trimmed by 3 bases and J by 1 base, leaving 10 bases between them. CDR3 size: 14 residues. From germline, CDR1 is DFQATT and CDR2 SNEGSKA (reference sequence). The CDR3 region has the DNA TGCAGTGCTAGGAGGCCCCCTTCCTACAATGAGCAGTTCTTC. Protein sequence: CSARRPPSYNEQFF.

The J gene is TRBJ1-2, the V gene TRBV20-1; no clear D gene. CDR3 size: 14 residues. Trimming stripped 7 bases from V and 3 bases from J, with 18 bases between. CDR1 is DFQATT, CDR2 SNEGSKA, per germline (reference sequence). The chain's CDR3 is CSESVIGGHYGYTF. The CDR3 DNA sequence: TGCAGTGAATCCGTCATAGGAGGACACTATGGCTACACCTTC.

V gene TRBV20-1 combines with J gene TRBJ1-2; 7 bases are a match to TRBD1. After removal of 3 bases from V and 1 base from J, the junction contained 2 bases not matched to a gene. CDR1 DFQATT and CDR2 SNEGSKA come from the germline V gene (reference sequence). This CDR3 has 13 amino acids. This CDR3 reads CSARDRNNYGYTF. The CDR3 DNA follows: TGCAGTGCTAGGGACAGGAATAACTATGGCTACACCTTC.